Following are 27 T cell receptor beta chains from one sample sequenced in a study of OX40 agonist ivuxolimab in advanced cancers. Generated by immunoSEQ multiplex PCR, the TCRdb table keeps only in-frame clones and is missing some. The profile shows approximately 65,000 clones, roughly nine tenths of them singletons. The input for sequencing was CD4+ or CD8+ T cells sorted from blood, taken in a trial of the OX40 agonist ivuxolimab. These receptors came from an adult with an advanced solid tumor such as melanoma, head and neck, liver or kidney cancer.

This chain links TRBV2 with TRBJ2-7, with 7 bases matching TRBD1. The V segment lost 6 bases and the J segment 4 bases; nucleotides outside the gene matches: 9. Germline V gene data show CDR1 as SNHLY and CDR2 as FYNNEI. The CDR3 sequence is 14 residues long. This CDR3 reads CASRRGQGVYEQYF. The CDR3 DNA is TGTGCCAGCAGGAGGGGCCAGGGGGTTTACGAGCAGTACTTC.

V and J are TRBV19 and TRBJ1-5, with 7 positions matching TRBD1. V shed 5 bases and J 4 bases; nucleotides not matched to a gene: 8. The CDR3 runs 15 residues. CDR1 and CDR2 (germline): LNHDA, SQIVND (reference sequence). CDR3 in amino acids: CASSVQGTPNQPQHF. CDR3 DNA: TGTGCCAGTAGTGTACAGGGGACCCCAAATCAGCCCCAGCATTTT.

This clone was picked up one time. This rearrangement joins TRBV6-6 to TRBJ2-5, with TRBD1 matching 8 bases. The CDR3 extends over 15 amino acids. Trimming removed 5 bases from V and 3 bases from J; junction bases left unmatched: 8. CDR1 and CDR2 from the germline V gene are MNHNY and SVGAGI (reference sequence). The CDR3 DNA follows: TGTGCCAGCAGTGCCAACAGGGGGAGGAAAGAGACCCAGTACTTC. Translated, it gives CASSANRGRKETQYF.

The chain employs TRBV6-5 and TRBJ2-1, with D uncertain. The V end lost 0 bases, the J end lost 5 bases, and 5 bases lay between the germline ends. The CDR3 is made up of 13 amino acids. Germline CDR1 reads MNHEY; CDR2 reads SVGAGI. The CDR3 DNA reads TGTGCCAGCAGTTACTCGAAAGACAATGAGCAGTTCTTC. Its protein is CASSYSKDNEQFF.

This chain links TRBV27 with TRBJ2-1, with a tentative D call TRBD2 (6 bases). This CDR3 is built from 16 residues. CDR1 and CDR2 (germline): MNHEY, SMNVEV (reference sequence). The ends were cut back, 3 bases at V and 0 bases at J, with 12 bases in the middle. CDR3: CASSFYGSHSYNEQFF. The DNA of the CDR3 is TGTGCCAGCAGTTTTTACGGGAGCCACTCCTACAATGAGCAGTTCTTC.

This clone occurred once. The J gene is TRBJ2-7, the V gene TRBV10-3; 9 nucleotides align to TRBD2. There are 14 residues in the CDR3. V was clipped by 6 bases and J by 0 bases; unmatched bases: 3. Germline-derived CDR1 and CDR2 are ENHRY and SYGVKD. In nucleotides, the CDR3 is TGTGCCATCAGGGGTAGCGGGGGCTCCTACGAGCAGTACTTC. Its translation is CAIRGSGGSYEQYF.

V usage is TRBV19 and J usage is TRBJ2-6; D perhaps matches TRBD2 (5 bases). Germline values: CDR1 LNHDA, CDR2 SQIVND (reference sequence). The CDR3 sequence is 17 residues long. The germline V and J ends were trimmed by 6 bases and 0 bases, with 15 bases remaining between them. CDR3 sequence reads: CASRGDGPSSGANVLTF. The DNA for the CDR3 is TGTGCCAGTAGGGGAGACGGGCCTAGCTCTGGGGCCAACGTCCTGACTTTC.

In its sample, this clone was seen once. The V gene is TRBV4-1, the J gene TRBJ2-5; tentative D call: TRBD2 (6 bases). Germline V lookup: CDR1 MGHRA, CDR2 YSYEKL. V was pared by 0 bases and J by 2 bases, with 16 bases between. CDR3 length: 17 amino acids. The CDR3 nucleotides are TGCGCCAGCAGCCAAGAATGGACGGGAGAGGGGCAAGAGACCCAGTACTTC. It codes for CASSQEWTGEGQETQYF.

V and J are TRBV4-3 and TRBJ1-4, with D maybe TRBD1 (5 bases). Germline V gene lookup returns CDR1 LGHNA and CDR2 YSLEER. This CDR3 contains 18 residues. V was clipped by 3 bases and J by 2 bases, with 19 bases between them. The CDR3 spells CASSHPRTRKGTNEKLFF. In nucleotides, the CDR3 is TGCGCCAGCAGCCACCCGAGGACACGAAAAGGGACTAATGAAAAACTGTTTTTT.

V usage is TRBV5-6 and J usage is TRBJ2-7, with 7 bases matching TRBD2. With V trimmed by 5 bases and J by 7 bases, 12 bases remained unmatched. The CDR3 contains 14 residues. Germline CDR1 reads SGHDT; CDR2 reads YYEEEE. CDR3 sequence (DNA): TGTGCCAGCAGTCCCAAGGGGCGGGAGTGGGAGCAGTACTTC. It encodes CASSPKGREWEQYF.

CDR3 DNA sequence: TGTGCCAGCACCCGATTAGGACAGGGGGCAGGGAATGAGCAGTTCTTC. Protein product: CASTRLGQGAGNEQFF. This sequence joins TRBV27 and TRBJ2-1; TRBD1 matches 11 bases. Germline loops: CDR1 MNHEY, CDR2 SMNVEV (reference sequence). With V trimmed by 7 bases and J by 7 bases, 12 bases remained unmatched. The CDR3 has 16 residues.

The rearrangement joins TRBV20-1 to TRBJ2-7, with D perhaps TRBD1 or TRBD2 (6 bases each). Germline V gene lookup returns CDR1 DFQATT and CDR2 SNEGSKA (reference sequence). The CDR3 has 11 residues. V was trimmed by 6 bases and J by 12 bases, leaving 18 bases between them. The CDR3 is CSATRGDGRYF. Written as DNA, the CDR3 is TGCAGTGCCACGAGGGGGGATGGCCGGTACTTC.

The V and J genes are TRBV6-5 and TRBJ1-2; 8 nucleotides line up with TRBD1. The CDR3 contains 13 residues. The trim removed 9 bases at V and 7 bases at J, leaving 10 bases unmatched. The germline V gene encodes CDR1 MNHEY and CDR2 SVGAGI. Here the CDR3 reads CASRYTGGSGYTF. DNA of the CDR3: TGTGCCAGTCGGTATACAGGGGGGAGTGGCTACACCTTC.

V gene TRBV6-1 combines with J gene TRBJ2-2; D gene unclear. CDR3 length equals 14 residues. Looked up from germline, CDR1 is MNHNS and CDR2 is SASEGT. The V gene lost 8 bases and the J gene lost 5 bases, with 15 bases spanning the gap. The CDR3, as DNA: TGTGCCAGCCTAAGGGCAGGCAATACCGGGGAGCTGTTTTTT. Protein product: CASLRAGNTGELFF.

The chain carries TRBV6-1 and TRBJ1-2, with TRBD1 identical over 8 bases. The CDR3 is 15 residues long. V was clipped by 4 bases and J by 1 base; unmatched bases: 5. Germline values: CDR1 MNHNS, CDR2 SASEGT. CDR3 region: CASSGTGRSNYGYTF. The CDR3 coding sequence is TGTGCCAGCAGTGGGACAGGGAGAAGTAACTATGGCTACACCTTC.

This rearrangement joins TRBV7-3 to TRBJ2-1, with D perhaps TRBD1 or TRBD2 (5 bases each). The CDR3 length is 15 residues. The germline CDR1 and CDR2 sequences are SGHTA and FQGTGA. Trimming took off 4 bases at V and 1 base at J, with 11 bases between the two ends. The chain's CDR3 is CASSSGPLSYNEQFF. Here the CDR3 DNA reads TGTGCCAGCAGCTCGGGACCGTTATCCTACAATGAGCAGTTCTTC.

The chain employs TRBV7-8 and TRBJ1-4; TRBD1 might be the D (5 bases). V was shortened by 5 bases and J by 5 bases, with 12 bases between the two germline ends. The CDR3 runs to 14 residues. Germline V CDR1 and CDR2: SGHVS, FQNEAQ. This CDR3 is CASSPPGRNEKLFF. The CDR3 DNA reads TGTGCCAGCAGCCCCCCGGGACGGAATGAAAAACTGTTTTTT. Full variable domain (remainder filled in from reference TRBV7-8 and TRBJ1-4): GAGVSQSPRYKVAKRGQDVALRCDPISGHVSLFWYQQALGQGPEFLTYFQNEAQLDKSGLPSDRFFAERPEGSVSTLKIQRTQQEDSAVYLCASSPPGRNEKLFFGSGTQLSVL.

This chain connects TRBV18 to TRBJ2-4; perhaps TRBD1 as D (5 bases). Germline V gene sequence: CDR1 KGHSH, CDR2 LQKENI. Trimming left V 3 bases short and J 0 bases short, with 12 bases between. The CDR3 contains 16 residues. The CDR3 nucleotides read TGTGCCAGCTCACCGAGTCAGGGCCTAGCCAAAAACATTCAGTACTTC. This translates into CASSPSQGLAKNIQYF.

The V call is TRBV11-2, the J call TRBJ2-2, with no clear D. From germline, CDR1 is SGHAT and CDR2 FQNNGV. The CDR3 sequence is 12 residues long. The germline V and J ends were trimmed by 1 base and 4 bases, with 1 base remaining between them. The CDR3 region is CASSLATGELFF. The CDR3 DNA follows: TGTGCCAGCAGCTTAGCCACCGGGGAGCTGTTTTTT.

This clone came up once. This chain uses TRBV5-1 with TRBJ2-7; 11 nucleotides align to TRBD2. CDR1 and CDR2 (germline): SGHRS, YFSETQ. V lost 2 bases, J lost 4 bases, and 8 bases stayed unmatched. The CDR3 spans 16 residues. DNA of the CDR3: TGCGCCAGCAGCTTACAACTAGCGGGAGAGGGGTACGAGCAGTACTTC. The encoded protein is CASSLQLAGEGYEQYF.

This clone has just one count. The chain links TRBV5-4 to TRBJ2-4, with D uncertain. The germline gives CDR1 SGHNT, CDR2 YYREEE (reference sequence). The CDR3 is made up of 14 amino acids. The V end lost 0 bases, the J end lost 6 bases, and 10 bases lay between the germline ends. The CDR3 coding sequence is TGTGCCAGCAGCTTGGATGCGGCTGGAAACATTCAGTACTTC. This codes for CASSLDAAGNIQYF.

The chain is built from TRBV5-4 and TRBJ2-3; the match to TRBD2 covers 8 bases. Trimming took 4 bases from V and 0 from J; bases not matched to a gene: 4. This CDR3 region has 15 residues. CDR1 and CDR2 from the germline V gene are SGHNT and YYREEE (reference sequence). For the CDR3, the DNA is TGTGCCAGCAGCCTTAGCGGGACTAGCACAGATACGCAGTATTTT. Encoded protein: CASSLSGTSTDTQYF.

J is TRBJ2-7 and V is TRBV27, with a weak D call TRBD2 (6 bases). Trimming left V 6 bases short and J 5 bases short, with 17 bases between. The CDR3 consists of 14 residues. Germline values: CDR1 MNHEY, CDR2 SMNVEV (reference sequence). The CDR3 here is CASSMAGPLDEQYF. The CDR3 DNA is TGTGCCAGCAGCATGGCGGGGCCCCTCGACGAGCAGTACTTC.

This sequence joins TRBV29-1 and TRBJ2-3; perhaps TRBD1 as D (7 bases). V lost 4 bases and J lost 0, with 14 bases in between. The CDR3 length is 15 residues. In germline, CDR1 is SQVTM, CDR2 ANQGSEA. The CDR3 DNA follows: TGCAGCGTTGCCCTCGGGGGACAGAGCACAGATACGCAGTATTTT. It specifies CSVALGGQSTDTQYF.

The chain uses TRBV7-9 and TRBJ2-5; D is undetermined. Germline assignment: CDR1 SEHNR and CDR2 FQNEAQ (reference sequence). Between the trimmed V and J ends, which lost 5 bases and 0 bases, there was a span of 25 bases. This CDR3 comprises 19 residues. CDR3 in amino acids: CASSHPFGLHFGYQETQYF. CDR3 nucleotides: TGTGCCAGCAGCCACCCCTTTGGTTTGCATTTCGGGTACCAAGAGACCCAGTACTTC.

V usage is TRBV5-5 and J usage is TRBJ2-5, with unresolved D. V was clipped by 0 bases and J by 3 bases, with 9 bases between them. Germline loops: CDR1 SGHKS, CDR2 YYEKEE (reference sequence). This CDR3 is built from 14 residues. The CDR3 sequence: CASSLGLREETQYF. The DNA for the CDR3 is TGTGCCAGCAGCTTGGGGCTCCGCGAAGAGACCCAGTACTTC.

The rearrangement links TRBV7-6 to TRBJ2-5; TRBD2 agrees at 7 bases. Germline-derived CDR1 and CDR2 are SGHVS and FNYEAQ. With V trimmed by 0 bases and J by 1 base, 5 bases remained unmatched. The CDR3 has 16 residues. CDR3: CASSLAGLTPQETQYF. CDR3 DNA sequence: TGTGCCAGCAGCTTAGCGGGACTAACGCCCCAAGAGACCCAGTACTTC. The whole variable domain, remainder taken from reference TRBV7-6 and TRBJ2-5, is GAGVSQSPRYKVTKRGQDVALRCDPISGHVSLYWYRQALGQGPEFLTYFNYEAQQDKSGLPNDRFSAERPEGSISTLTIQRTEQRDSAMYRCASSLAGLTPQETQYFGPGTRLLVL.